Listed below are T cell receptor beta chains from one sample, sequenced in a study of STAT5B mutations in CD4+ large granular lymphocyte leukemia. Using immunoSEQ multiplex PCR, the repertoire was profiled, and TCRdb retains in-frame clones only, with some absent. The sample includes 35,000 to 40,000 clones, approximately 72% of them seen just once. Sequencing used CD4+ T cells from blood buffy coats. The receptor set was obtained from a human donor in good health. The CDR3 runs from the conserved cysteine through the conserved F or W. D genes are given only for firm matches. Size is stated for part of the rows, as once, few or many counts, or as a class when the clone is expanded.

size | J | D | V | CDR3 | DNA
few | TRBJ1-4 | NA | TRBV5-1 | CASSSAGVGAYEKLFF | TGCGCCAGCAGTTCTGCCGGGGTGGGAGCATACGAAAAACTGTTTTTT
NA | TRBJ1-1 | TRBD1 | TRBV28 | CASGQVNTEAFF | TGTGCCAGCGGACAGGTGAACACTGAAGCTTTCTTT
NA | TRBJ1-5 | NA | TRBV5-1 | CASSLQGNSNQPQHF | TGCGCCAGCAGCTTACAGGGAAATAGCAATCAGCCCCAGCATTTT
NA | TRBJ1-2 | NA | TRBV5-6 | CASRVQENYGYTF | TGTGCCAGCAGGGTCCAAGAAAACTATGGCTACACCTTC
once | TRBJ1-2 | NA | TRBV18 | CASSNFAYEPNYGYTF | TGTGCCAGCTCAAACTTCGCCTACGAGCCTAACTATGGCTACACCTTC
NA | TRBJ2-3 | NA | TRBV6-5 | CASSYWGGAGTDTQYF | TGTGCCAGCAGTTACTGGGGGGGCGCAGGCACAGATACGCAGTATTTT
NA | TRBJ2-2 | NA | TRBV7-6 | CASSLAGWGNLNTGELFF | TGTGCCAGCAGCTTAGCTGGCTGGGGGAACCTTAACACCGGGGAGCTGTTTTTT
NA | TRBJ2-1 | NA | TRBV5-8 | CASTFMPSGPLNEQFF | TGTGCCAGCACCTTTATGCCGTCGGGGCCTCTGAATGAGCAGTTCTTC
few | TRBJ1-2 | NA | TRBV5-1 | CASSYNSYGYTF | TGCGCCAGCAGCTACAATAGCTATGGCTACACCTTC
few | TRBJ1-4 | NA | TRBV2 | CASRPDIRGDEKLFF | TGTGCCAGCAGGCCGGACATCCGGGGGGATGAAAAACTGTTTTTT
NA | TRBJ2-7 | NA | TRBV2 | CASSEARGLGYEQYF | TGTGCCAGCAGTGAAGCACGGGGTCTAGGGTACGAGCAGTACTTC
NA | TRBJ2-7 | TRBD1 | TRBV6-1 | CASSEPTGVYEQYF | TGTGCCAGCAGTGAACCGACAGGGGTCTACGAGCAGTACTTC
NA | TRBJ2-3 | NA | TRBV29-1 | CSVDETGTDTQYF | TGCAGCGTTGATGAGACAGGCACAGATACGCAGTATTTT
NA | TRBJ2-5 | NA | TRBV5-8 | CASSLARVQETQYF | TGTGCCAGCAGCTTGGCCCGGGTCCAAGAGACCCAGTACTTC
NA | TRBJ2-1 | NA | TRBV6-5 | CASSYSGYPSEQFF | TGTGCCAGCAGTTACTCGGGCTACCCTTCCGAGCAGTTCTTC
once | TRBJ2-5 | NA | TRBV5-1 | CASSLGSGPETQYF | TGCGCCAGCAGCTTGGGCTCGGGCCCAGAGACCCAGTACTTC
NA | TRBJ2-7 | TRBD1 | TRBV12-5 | CASGSTRGPTYEQYF | TGTGCTAGTGGTTCCACAAGGGGGCCAACCTACGAGCAGTACTTC
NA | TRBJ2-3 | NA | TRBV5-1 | CASSRGTTDTQYF | TGCGCCAGCAGCAGAGGGACCACAGATACGCAGTATTTT
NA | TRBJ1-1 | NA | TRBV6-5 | CASRKKSNTEAFF | TGTGCCAGCAGGAAAAAAAGCAACACTGAAGCTTTCTTT
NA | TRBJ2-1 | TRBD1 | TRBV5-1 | CASRQNRGLGDNEQFF | TGCGCCAGCAGACAAAACAGGGGGCTGGGGGACAATGAGCAGTTCTTC
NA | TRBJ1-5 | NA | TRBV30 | CAWSAWAQGPQPQHF | TGTGCCTGGAGTGCCTGGGCACAGGGCCCTCAGCCCCAGCATTTT
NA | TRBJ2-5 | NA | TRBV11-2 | CASSLGVRADQETQYF | TGTGCCAGCAGCTTAGGGGTGCGGGCCGACCAAGAGACCCAGTACTTC
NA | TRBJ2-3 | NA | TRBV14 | CASSHAGSFRTDTQYF | TGTGCCAGCAGCCACGCAGGGTCCTTCCGTACAGATACGCAGTATTTT
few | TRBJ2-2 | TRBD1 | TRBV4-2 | CASSRGQGNTGELFF | TGTGCCAGCAGCCGAGGACAGGGCAACACCGGGGAGCTGTTTTTT
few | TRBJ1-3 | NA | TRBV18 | CASSTGSGNTIYF | TGTGCCAGCTCCACAGGGTCTGGAAACACCATATATTTT
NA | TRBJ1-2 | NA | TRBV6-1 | CASTTASGYGYTF | TGTGCCAGCACGACAGCCTCTGGCTATGGCTACACCTTC
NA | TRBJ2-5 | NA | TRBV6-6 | CASREAGAQETQYF | TGTGCCAGCAGGGAGGCAGGAGCTCAAGAGACCCAGTACTTC
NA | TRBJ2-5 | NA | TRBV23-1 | CASSQYRETQYF | TGCGCCAGCAGTCAGTACAGGGAGACCCAGTACTTC
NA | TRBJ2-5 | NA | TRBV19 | CASSPPGLAGETQYF | TGTGCCAGTAGCCCCCCCGGGCTAGCAGGGGAGACCCAGTACTTC
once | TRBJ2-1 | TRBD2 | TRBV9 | CASSVLADSYNEQFF | TGTGCCAGCAGCGTCCTAGCGGACTCCTACAATGAGCAGTTCTTC
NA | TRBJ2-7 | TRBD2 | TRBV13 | CASSLRGTSSYEQYF | TGTGCCAGCAGCTTACGGGGGACTAGTAGCTACGAGCAGTACTTC
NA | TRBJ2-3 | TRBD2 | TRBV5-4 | CASSIQTSGDTDTQYF | TGTGCCAGCAGCATCCAAACTAGCGGAGACACAGATACGCAGTATTTT
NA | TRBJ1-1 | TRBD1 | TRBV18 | CASSPSLGQGARAFF | TGTGCCAGCTCACCCTCTCTTGGACAGGGGGCGCGAGCTTTCTTT
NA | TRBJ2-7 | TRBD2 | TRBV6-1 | CASSVPVSGYEQYF | TGTGCCAGCAGTGTTCCGGTTAGCGGGTACGAGCAGTACTTC
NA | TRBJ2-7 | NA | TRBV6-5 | CASSYSKRPHHEQYF | TGTGCCAGCAGTTACTCAAAGCGGCCCCATCACGAGCAGTACTTC
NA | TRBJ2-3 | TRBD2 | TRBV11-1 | CASSQILAGEKDTQYF | TGTGCCAGCAGCCAAATTTTGGCGGGAGAGAAAGATACGCAGTATTTT
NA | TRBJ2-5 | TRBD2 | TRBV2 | CASTQAASGSRETQYF | TGTGCCAGCACCCAAGCGGCTAGCGGGAGTAGGGAGACCCAGTACTTC